This entry describes one T cell receptor beta chain. The data belong to a study of control samples from healthy donors and cancer patients. Using immunoSEQ multiplex PCR, the repertoire was profiled, and TCRdb retains in-frame clones only, with some absent. Here the sample spans under 200,000 clones, around 90% being singletons. The sample taken for sequencing was blood. The sequence came from a woman between 25 and 40 years old in good health.

The CDR3: CATSGRIQETQYF. CDR3 nucleotide sequence: TGTGCCACCAGTGGACGGATTCAAGAGACCCAGTACTTC. This chain uses TRBV24-1 with TRBJ2-5; no clear D. The germline CDR1 and CDR2 sequences are KGHDR and SFDVKD. The CDR3 extends over 13 amino acids. Trimming cost V 5 bases and J 2 bases, with 8 bases left between them.